These T cell receptor beta chains were read from a single sample in a study of T-cell memory formation after mild COVID-19. Each CDR3 protein is one row after TCRdb ran MiXCR on the 5' RACE reads. The table includes 550,000 to 700,000 distinct CDR3 sequences, 17% detected once. The sequencing sample was made of PBMCs or a T cell subset sorted from them (not recorded which). These receptors were obtained from an adult woman who had mild COVID-19 (a few samples of this study predate the infection). Cell type and time point are not known. Both conserved end residues are part of each CDR3. Fields, in order: J gene, V gene, D gene, clone size, CDR3 DNA, CDR3 protein. D genes are given only for firm matches. Only part of the rows carry a size: once, few, many, or a class if the clone is expanded.

J gene: TRBJ1-5
V gene: TRBV2
D gene: .
clone size: .
CDR3 DNA: TGTGCCAGCAGCCTAACAGGCAGAGGGAATCAGCCCCAGCATTTT
CDR3 protein: CASSLTGRGNQPQHF

J gene: TRBJ1-1
V gene: TRBV20-1
D gene: .
clone size: .
CDR3 DNA: TGCAGTGCTAGAGATTTAGAAGGGCTGGACACTGAAGCTTTCTTT
CDR3 protein: CSARDLEGLDTEAFF

J gene: TRBJ1-2
V gene: TRBV5-8
D gene: .
clone size: .
CDR3 DNA: TGTGCCAGCAGCTATGAAGGATGGGGCGAAGGCTACACCTTC
CDR3 protein: CASSYEGWGEGYTF

J gene: TRBJ1-2
V gene: TRBV7-9
D gene: .
clone size: .
CDR3 DNA: TGTGCCAGCAGCTTAGTACGGCCAGGACGAAAAGCTAACTATGGCTACACCTTC
CDR3 protein: CASSLVRPGRKANYGYTF

J gene: TRBJ2-1
V gene: TRBV15
D gene: .
clone size: few
CDR3 DNA: TGTGCCACCAGCAGAGACAGGATCTCCTACAATGAGCAGTTCTTC
CDR3 protein: CATSRDRISYNEQFF

J gene: TRBJ2-1
V gene: TRBV6-5
D gene: TRBD2
clone size: many
CDR3 DNA: TGTGCCACCCTAGGACTAGCGAGGAATAATGAGCAGTTCTTC
CDR3 protein: CATLGLARNNEQFF

J gene: TRBJ2-7
V gene: TRBV2
D gene: .
clone size: .
CDR3 DNA: TGTGCCAGCAGTGTTCAGGGCGTCTACGAGCAGTACTTC
CDR3 protein: CASSVQGVYEQYF

J gene: TRBJ2-7
V gene: TRBV20-1
D gene: TRBD2
clone size: few
CDR3 DNA: TGCAGTGCAACCCTAGCGGGAGGCTTCTACGAGCAGTACTTC
CDR3 protein: CSATLAGGFYEQYF

J gene: TRBJ2-7
V gene: TRBV24-1
D gene: TRBD1
clone size: .
CDR3 DNA: TGTGCCACCAGTGACACCGGGACAGGGGGCTACGAGCAGTACTTC
CDR3 protein: CATSDTGTGGYEQYF

J gene: TRBJ1-1
V gene: TRBV10-3
D gene: .
clone size: few
CDR3 DNA: TGTGCCATCATTGAGTCGGCCACGGAATTGGAAACTGAAGCTTTCTTT
CDR3 protein: CAIIESATELETEAFF

J gene: TRBJ1-2
V gene: TRBV2
D gene: .
clone size: .
CDR3 DNA: TGTGCCAGCAGTGAAGCACAAGGTCGGAGGGTGAGGGTAGACTATGGCTACACCTTC
CDR3 protein: CASSEAQGRRVRVDYGYTF

J gene: TRBJ1-5
V gene: TRBV7-9
D gene: TRBD1
clone size: .
CDR3 DNA: TGTGCCAGCACCCCAGGGACAGGCAATCAGCCCCAGCATTTT
CDR3 protein: CASTPGTGNQPQHF

J gene: TRBJ2-7
V gene: TRBV5-1
D gene: .
clone size: .
CDR3 DNA: TGCGCCAGCAGCTTGGCGGTTAGCGGAATCTACGAGCAGTACTTC
CDR3 protein: CASSLAVSGIYEQYF

J gene: TRBJ2-3
V gene: TRBV12-3/TRBV12-4
D gene: .
clone size: few
CDR3 DNA: TGTGCCAGCAGTTTAGCGGAGATAGATACGCAGTATTTT
CDR3 protein: CASSLAEIDTQYF

J gene: TRBJ1-5
V gene: TRBV16
D gene: .
clone size: few
CDR3 DNA: TGTGCCAGCAGCCAATCGCGGGGTGGCCAGCCCCAGCATTTT
CDR3 protein: CASSQSRGGQPQHF